The 31 T cell receptor beta chains below come from one sample, sequenced in a study of cytomegalovirus exposure and HLA in healthy donors. A multiplex PCR was run with 60 Vbeta primers and 13 Jbeta primers. Data came from immunoSEQ multiplex PCR; TCRdb stores just in-frame clones and leaves some out. The table shows some 91,000 clones, with over 65% occurring only once. The sequenced material came from PBMCs. Every receptor here comes from a man in his forties in good health and CMV-seronegative.

The chain carries TRBV6-5 and TRBJ1-2; maybe TRBD1 (5 bases). In germline, CDR1 is MNHEY, CDR2 SVGAGI. V lost 0 bases and J 3 bases, leaving 8 bases between the germline ends. This CDR3 is 14 amino acids long. CDR3 DNA: TGTGCCAGCAGTTACTCGGGGCGCGACTATGGCTACACCTTC. Protein: CASSYSGRDYGYTF.

This clone showed up just once. V usage is TRBV5-3 and J usage is TRBJ1-5; no clear D. TRBV5-3 is identified as an open reading frame with a role that is uncertain. The V end was cut by 0 bases, the J end by 0 bases, with 7 bases between. CDR3 size: 15 residues. CDR3 residues: CARSLGENSNQPQHF. The CDR3 DNA follows: TGTGCCAGAAGCTTGGGAGAAAATAGCAATCAGCCCCAGCATTTT.

The chain couples TRBV9 to TRBJ1-1, with 7 bases matching TRBD1. CDR3 length: 15 amino acids. Per the germline V gene, CDR1 is SGDLS and CDR2 is YYNGEE. Trimming took 3 bases from V and 1 from J; bases not matched to a gene: 6. The CDR3 is CASSEGATGNTEAFF. The DNA of the CDR3 is TGTGCCAGCAGCGAGGGGGCGACAGGGAACACTGAAGCTTTCTTT.

This clone was recorded once. V is TRBV5-4 and J is TRBJ1-2, with D tentatively TRBD1 (5 bases). There are 15 residues in the CDR3. Trimming removed 0 bases at V and 4 bases at J, with 13 bases between. Germline loops: CDR1 SGHNT, CDR2 YYREEE (reference sequence). DNA of the CDR3: TGTGCCAGCAGCTTGGGGCCCGGGGGTATCTATGGCTACACCTTC. This encodes CASSLGPGGIYGYTF.

The J gene is TRBJ2-1, the V gene TRBV19; 9 nucleotides match TRBD2. The CDR3 consists of 13 residues. CDR1 is LNHDA, CDR2 SQIVND, per germline (reference sequence). V trimming: 5 bases; J trimming: 8 bases; junction bases outside the gene matches: 4. The CDR3 nucleotides read TGTGCCAGTAGTTTGCGGGAGGGCGATGAGCAGTTCTTC. Translated: CASSLREGDEQFF.

This sequence joins TRBV19 and TRBJ1-5; 9 bases are a match to TRBD1. J was trimmed by 9 bases and V by 6 bases; bases with no gene match: 15. Germline V CDR1 and CDR2: LNHDA, SQIVND (reference sequence). The CDR3 is 16 amino acids. CDR3 sequence (DNA): TGTGCCAGTAGATCTCGCGACAGGGGGTCGATGTCGCCCCAGCATTTT. This codes for CASRSRDRGSMSPQHF.

The gene calls are TRBV7-9 and TRBJ1-1, with a weak D call TRBD1 (6 bases). From germline, CDR1 is SEHNR and CDR2 FQNEAQ (reference sequence). The CDR3 runs to 17 residues. Trimming pared 3 bases from V and 1 base from J, leaving 18 bases between. The CDR3 DNA follows: TGTGCCAGCAGCTTTAAGGCAGGGGTGGCCCCGAACACTGAAGCTTTCTTT. This encodes CASSFKAGVAPNTEAFF. The whole variable domain, filled in from reference TRBV7-9 and TRBJ1-1, reads DTGVSQNPRHKITKRGQNVTFRCDPISEHNRLYWYRQTLGQGPEFLTYFQNEAQLEKSRLLSDRFSAERPKGSFSTLEIQRTEQGDSAMYLCASSFKAGVAPNTEAFFGQGTRLTVV.

The rearrangement uses TRBV7-9 and TRBJ2-7, with a tentative D call TRBD2 (6 bases). Trimming left V 5 bases short and J 3 bases short, with 20 bases between. CDR1 and CDR2 (germline): SEHNR, FQNEAQ (reference sequence). The CDR3 runs to 16 residues. The CDR3 reads CASSPLVGSSNYEQYF. In nucleotides, the CDR3 is TGTGCCAGCAGCCCACTGGTCGGGAGTTCGAACTACGAGCAGTACTTC.

This clone was seen only a few times. The genes are TRBV12-1 and TRBJ1-6; TRBD1 is the table's D call, not checked against the DNA. TRBV12-1 is listed as a pseudogene. The CDR3 extends over 18 amino acids. The CDR3 nucleotides read TGTGCCAGCAGCTTAGCACAGTCGGATAGCTCCTATAATTCACCCCTCCACTTT. Residues: CASSLAQSDSSYNSPLHF.

The chain is built from TRBV7-2 and TRBJ1-2, with 7 nucleotides matching TRBD1. The CDR3 is 15 amino acids. Per the germline V gene, CDR1 is SGHTA and CDR2 is FQGNSA. V gave up 5 bases and J gave up 2 bases; unmatched junction bases: 8. The CDR3 DNA sequence: TGTGCCAGCAGCCTTACCGGGACAGCCAACTATGGCTACACCTTC. It yields the protein CASSLTGTANYGYTF. The full variable domain, rest sourced from reference TRBV7-2 and TRBJ1-2, is GAGVSQSPSNKVTEKGKDVELRCDPISGHTALYWYRQSLGQGLEFLIYFQGNSAPDKSGLPSDRFSAERTGGSVSTLTIQRTQQEDSAVYLCASSLTGTANYGYTFGSGTRLTVV.

In its sample, this clone was seen a few times. The chain carries TRBV28 and TRBJ2-7; TRBD2 aligns across 9 bases. The V gene's germline CDR1 is MDHEN and CDR2 SYDVKM. There are 15 residues in the CDR3. The V segment lost 3 bases and the J segment 0 bases; nucleotides outside the gene matches: 3. Here the CDR3 DNA reads TGTGCCAGCAGTTTGGGCGGGAGGGGCTCCTACGAGCAGTACTTC. Translated: CASSLGGRGSYEQYF.

CDR3 loop: CAAVGRNYGYTF. DNA for the CDR3: TGTGCCGCAGTGGGCAGAAACTATGGCTACACCTTC. The V gene is TRBV30, the J gene TRBJ1-2; D gene uncertain. The CDR3 runs 12 residues. Germline CDR1 GTSNPN, CDR2 SVGIG (reference sequence). Trimming shortened V by 8 bases and J by 2 bases, and 12 bases separated the two germline ends.

V usage is TRBV15 and J usage is TRBJ1-5; no firm D call. Germline V lookup: CDR1 LNHNV, CDR2 YYDKDF (reference sequence). The V end was cut by 1 base, the J end by 1 base, with 5 bases between. The CDR3 is 14 amino acids. For the CDR3, the DNA is TGTGCCACCAGCAGAGGACTCAGCAATCAGCCCCAGCATTTT. Amino acids: CATSRGLSNQPQHF. The entire variable domain, with the rest obtained from reference TRBV15 and TRBJ1-5, is as follows: DAMVIQNPRYQVTQFGKPVTLSCSQTLNHNVMYWYQQKSSQAPKLLFHYYDKDFNNEADTPDNFQSRRPNTSFCFLDIRSPGLGDTAMYLCATSRGLSNQPQHFGDGTRLSIL.

The rearrangement links TRBV2 to TRBJ1-2; D is unclear. Trimming stripped 7 bases from V and 2 bases from J, with 11 bases between. Germline V gene lookup returns CDR1 SNHLY and CDR2 FYNNEI. This CDR3 is 13 amino acids long. The CDR3 region is CASTVPGNYGYTF. The CDR3 DNA sequence: TGTGCCAGCACAGTTCCGGGGAACTATGGCTACACCTTC. The full variable domain, completed using reference TRBV2 and TRBJ1-2, is EPEVTQTPSHQVTQMGQEVILRCVPISNHLYFYWYRQILGQKVEFLVSFYNNEISEKSEIFDDQFSVERPDGSNFTLKIRSTKLEDSAMYFCASTVPGNYGYTFGSGTRLTVV.

V is TRBV6-4 and J is TRBJ2-3; the match to TRBD2 covers 10 bases. The CDR3 is 16 residues long. V shed 4 bases, J shed 2 bases, and the junction held 6 bases outside the gene matches. The germline V gene encodes CDR1 MRHNA and CDR2 SNTAGT. The CDR3 bases are TGTGCCAGCAGTGTCTCCACTAGCGGGGTCACAGATACGCAGTATTTT. Protein: CASSVSTSGVTDTQYF.

The rearrangement links TRBV10-3 to TRBJ1-3; 8 bases map to TRBD1. Trimming cost V 4 bases and J 3 bases; bases outside gene matches: 8. From germline, CDR1 is ENHRY and CDR2 SYGVKD. The CDR3 length is 16 residues. CDR3 region: CAISGTGTADGNTIYF. The CDR3, as DNA: TGTGCCATCAGTGGGACAGGGACAGCGGATGGAAACACCATATATTTT.

The chain recombines TRBV5-1 with TRBJ2-5; tentatively, D is TRBD2 (6 bases). The germline V gene has CDR1 SGHRS and CDR2 YFSETQ. Trimming stripped 3 bases from V and 2 bases from J, with 14 bases between. This CDR3 is 15 amino acids long. Here the CDR3 reads CASSWTGRGQETQYF. CDR3 bases: TGCGCCAGCAGCTGGACGGGACGGGGGCAAGAGACCCAGTACTTC.

The chain has TRBV6-1 and TRBJ2-1; 7 bases align to TRBD2. Germline assignment: CDR1 MNHNS and CDR2 SASEGT. This CDR3 region has 14 residues. Trimming at V came to 8 bases and at J to 5 bases, leaving 9 bases not matched to a gene. The CDR3 nucleotides read TGTGCCAGCGCCCGTTACCTAGCGGACAATGAGCAGTTCTTC. Its protein is CASARYLADNEQFF.

The gene calls are TRBV7-9 and TRBJ2-1; 10 nucleotides match TRBD2. Trimming cost V 5 bases and J 5 bases; bases outside gene matches: 6. CDR1 SEHNR and CDR2 FQNEAQ come from the germline V gene (reference sequence). This CDR3 is built from 15 residues. The CDR3: CASSASGRRNNEQFF. The CDR3 region has the DNA TGTGCCAGCAGCGCTAGCGGGAGAAGGAACAATGAGCAGTTCTTC.

This clone was detected a few times. The chain combines TRBV9 with TRBJ1-2, with 11 bases lining up with TRBD1. V lost 0 bases to trimming and J lost 6 bases; unmatched junction nucleotides: 7. Germline V gene sequence: CDR1 SGDLS, CDR2 YYNGEE. The CDR3 loop spans 16 amino acids. CDR3 sequence reads: CASSVGSPGQGDGYTF. The CDR3 DNA is TGTGCCAGCAGCGTAGGGTCCCCGGGACAGGGGGATGGCTACACCTTC.

The V call is TRBV5-1, the J call TRBJ2-5; TRBD2 matches at 13 bases. Per germline, CDR1 SGHRS and CDR2 YFSETQ. The CDR3 totals 16 residues. After removal of 1 base from V and 5 bases from J, the junction contained 5 bases not matched to a gene. The CDR3, as DNA: TGCGCCAGCAGCTTGACTAGCGGGGGGGCCGGGGAGACCCAGTACTTC. Translated, it gives CASSLTSGGAGETQYF.

The chain is built from TRBV7-7 and TRBJ1-1; D unclear. Germline-derived CDR1 and CDR2 are SSHAT and FNYEAQ (reference sequence). Between the trimmed V and J ends, which lost 3 bases and 1 base, there was a span of 6 bases. This CDR3 has 13 residues. DNA of the CDR3: TGTGCCAGCAGCTTGGTAGAGAACACTGAAGCTTTCTTT. As protein: CASSLVENTEAFF.

The rearrangement links TRBV4-2 to TRBJ2-3; a weak D match, TRBD1 (6 bases). The germline gives CDR1 LGHNA, CDR2 YNFKEQ. The CDR3 runs to 17 residues. Between the trimmed V and J ends, which lost 0 bases and 2 bases, there was a span of 15 bases. CDR3 sequence (DNA): TGTGCCAGCAGCCAAGAGTGGGTAAGACAGGACACAGATACGCAGTATTTT. This codes for CASSQEWVRQDTDTQYF.

CDR3 amino acids: CASRGLAGGNEQYF. The CDR3 nucleotides read TGTGCCAGCAGGGGACTAGCGGGAGGGAACGAGCAGTACTTC. The J gene is TRBJ2-7, the V gene TRBV2, with 16 bases matching TRBD2. Germline-derived CDR1 and CDR2 are SNHLY and FYNNEI. This CDR3 region has 14 residues. J gave up 5 bases and V 6 bases, and 1 base lay outside the gene matches.

The V call is TRBV9, the J call TRBJ2-2, with D possibly TRBD2 on 6 matching bases. V was trimmed by 3 bases and J by 2 bases, leaving 8 bases between them. CDR3 length: 14 residues. Looked up from germline, CDR1 is SGDLS and CDR2 is YYNGEE. CDR3 protein: CASSGTTNTGELFF. CDR3 nucleotide sequence: TGTGCCAGCAGCGGGACTACTAACACCGGGGAGCTGTTTTTT.

This clone was seen a few times. The chain recombines TRBV19 with TRBJ2-7; 7 bases are shared with TRBD2. V lost 1 base and J lost 6; bases outside the gene matches: 15. The germline V gene has CDR1 LNHDA and CDR2 SQIVND (reference sequence). The CDR3 extends over 17 amino acids. CDR3 region: CASSIGGTGRDMFEQYF. The DNA of the CDR3 is TGTGCCAGTAGTATAGGTGGGACTGGGAGGGATATGTTCGAGCAGTACTTC. The full variable domain, its missing parts supplied by reference TRBV19 and TRBJ2-7, is DGGITQSPKYLFRKEGQNVTLSCEQNLNHDAMYWYRQDPGQGLRLIYYSQIVNDFQKGDIAEGYSVSREKKESFPLTVTSAQKNPTAFYLCASSIGGTGRDMFEQYFGPGTRLTVT.

The V and J genes are TRBV15 and TRBJ2-7, with TRBD1 identical over 7 bases. The germline V gene encodes CDR1 LNHNV and CDR2 YYDKDF (reference sequence). V was clipped by 3 bases and J by 7 bases; unmatched bases: 15. The CDR3 consists of 16 residues. The CDR3 sequence is CATSSVGTDPLLEQYF. The CDR3 bases are TGTGCCACCAGCAGTGTAGGGACAGACCCTTTACTGGAGCAGTACTTC.

The rearrangement uses TRBV6-4 and TRBJ2-1, with TRBD1 matching 10 bases. This CDR3 has 15 residues. Per the germline V gene, CDR1 is MRHNA and CDR2 is SNTAGT. J was trimmed by 6 bases and V by 4 bases; bases with no gene match: 6. The CDR3 here is CASSGGTGAPNEQFF. CDR3 DNA sequence: TGTGCCAGCAGTGGAGGGACAGGGGCTCCCAATGAGCAGTTCTTC.

J is TRBJ2-5 and V is TRBV10-3; D unresolved. V lost 4 bases and J 3 bases, leaving 3 bases between the germline ends. CDR1 and CDR2 from the germline V gene are ENHRY and SYGVKD. The CDR3 has 11 residues. The CDR3 DNA is TGTGCCATCAGTGCTAAAGAGACCCAGTACTTC. Translated, it gives CAISAKETQYF.

This chain links TRBV29-1 with TRBJ2-5; 9 nucleotides line up with TRBD1. J lost 3 bases, V lost 7 bases, and 9 bases had no gene match. The germline V gene has CDR1 SQVTM and CDR2 ANQGSEA. This CDR3 has 14 residues. The CDR3 spells CSADRGFGEETQYF. DNA for the CDR3: TGCAGCGCGGACAGGGGCTTTGGTGAAGAGACCCAGTACTTC.

In DNA, the CDR3 is TGTGCCAGCACTCAGGGGTTTTTT. Residues: CASTQGFF. The J gene is TRBJ1-4, the V gene TRBV2; possibly TRBD1 for D (5 bases). This CDR3 comprises 8 residues. Per germline, CDR1 SNHLY and CDR2 FYNNEI. Trimming removed 7 bases at V and 16 bases at J, with 7 bases between.